These T cell receptor beta chains were read from a single sample in a study of blood T cell repertoires in COVID-19. Profiled with immunoSEQ multiplex PCR; TCRdb holds only in-frame clones, not every one. In the table there are about 54,000 clones, 80% to 90% of which are singletons. The material sequenced was peripheral blood. These receptors all come from a man aged 45-60 years with active COVID-19. Each CDR3 is given with its conserved first and last residue. D genes are given only for firm matches. Not all rows give a size; the values are once, few, many and, for expanded clones, a class.

>TRBV28|NA|NA|TRBJ1-2
CASSPGGGAGDYGYTF
TGTGCCAGCAGTCCGGGGGGGGGCGCGGGCGACTATGGCTACACCTTC
>TRBV7-9|NA|NA|TRBJ1-4
CAGRGGDNEKLFF
TGTGCCGGCAGGGGAGGAGATAATGAAAAACTGTTTTTT
>TRBV3-1/TRBV3-2|NA|few|TRBJ1-1
CASSQNDGKNTEAFF
TGTGCCAGCAGCCAGAATGACGGGAAGAACACTGAAGCTTTCTTT
>TRBV27|NA|NA|TRBJ1-5
CASSPTNQGSQPQHF
TGTGCCAGCAGTCCGACGAACCAGGGATCACAGCCCCAGCATTTT
>TRBV19|NA|NA|TRBJ1-5
CASRGGDQPQHF
TGTGCCAGTCGAGGGGGAGATCAGCCCCAGCATTTT
>TRBV30|NA|NA|TRBJ2-1
CAWSVRNEQFF
TGTGCCTGGAGTGTACGGAATGAGCAGTTCTTC
>TRBV9|NA|few|TRBJ2-2
CASSGTVTGELFF
TGTGCCAGCAGCGGGACTGTCACCGGGGAGCTGTTTTTT
>TRBV28|NA|NA|TRBJ2-7
CASRMGGATYEQYF
TGTGCCAGCAGGATGGGGGGGGCGACTTACGAGCAGTACTTC
>TRBV28|TRBD1|NA|TRBJ1-1
CASYLKDRGAFF
TGTGCCAGCTATTTAAAGGACAGGGGAGCTTTCTTT
>TRBV11-1|TRBD2|NA|TRBJ2-1
CASSLDPSGDPEQFF
TGTGCCAGCAGCTTAGATCCTAGCGGGGACCCAGAGCAGTTCTTC
>TRBV10-1|TRBD2|NA|TRBJ2-1
CASSPTPKTSGASSYNEQFF
TGCGCCAGCAGCCCTACACCGAAGACTAGCGGGGCCAGCTCCTACAATGAGCAGTTCTTC
>TRBV7-9|NA|NA|TRBJ1-1
CASSLEWGQNTEAFF
TGTGCCAGCAGCTTAGAATGGGGACAGAACACTGAAGCTTTCTTT
>TRBV5-1|TRBD1|NA|TRBJ1-2
CASSLGTGGYYGYTF
TGCGCCAGCAGCTTGGGGACAGGGGGCTACTATGGCTACACCTTC
>TRBV11-3|NA|once|TRBJ2-1
CASSPMWERNNEQFF
TGTGCCAGCAGCCCAATGTGGGAGAGAAACAATGAGCAGTTCTTC
>TRBV9|NA|NA|TRBJ2-7
CASSSVHNSYEQYF
TGTGCCAGCTCGTCAGTGCACAACTCCTACGAGCAGTACTTC
>TRBV4-2|TRBD2|NA|TRBJ2-3
CASSPTSGTTDTQYF
TGTGCCAGCAGCCCGACTAGCGGGACCACAGATACGCAGTATTTT
>TRBV29-1|TRBD2|once|TRBJ2-1
CSVQVAGVAQWDEQFF
TGCAGCGTACAAGTGGCGGGAGTGGCCCAATGGGACGAGCAGTTCTTC
>TRBV6-5|NA|NA|TRBJ1-1
CASRSAGVQNTEAFF
TGTGCCAGCAGGTCTGCCGGGGTTCAAAACACTGAAGCTTTCTTT
>TRBV12-3/TRBV12-4|NA|NA|TRBJ1-6
CASRQEYNSPLHF
TGTGCCAGCAGACAGGAGTATAATTCACCCCTCCACTTT
>TRBV11-2|NA|few|TRBJ1-5
CASSRVVGTYSNQPQHF
TGTGCCAGCAGCCGAGTTGTGGGGACTTATAGCAATCAGCCCCAGCATTTT
>TRBV28|NA|NA|TRBJ1-2
CASSWEGHGYTF
TGTGCCAGCAGTTGGGAGGGGCACGGCTACACCTTC
>TRBV9|TRBD2|NA|TRBJ2-1
CASSVAASGGIEQFF
TGTGCCAGCAGCGTAGCGGCTAGCGGGGGTATCGAGCAGTTCTTC
>TRBV11-1|NA|NA|TRBJ2-5
CASSLGTTPQETQYF
TGTGCCAGCAGCTTAGGGACAACGCCCCAAGAGACCCAGTACTTC
>TRBV10-1|TRBD2|NA|TRBJ2-3
CASSGEGTSGPHTDTQYF
TGCGCCAGCAGTGGGGAGGGGACTTCTGGCCCCCACACAGATACGCAGTATTTT
>TRBV18|TRBD1|NA|TRBJ1-2
CASSPGTGEGYTF
TGTGCCAGCTCACCAGGAACAGGGGAAGGCTACACCTTC
>TRBV3-1/TRBV3-2|TRBD2|NA|TRBJ2-1
CASSQDHLAGGPGSSYNEQFF
TGTGCCAGCAGCCAAGACCACCTAGCGGGGGGGCCAGGGAGCTCCTACAATGAGCAGTTCTTC